The text below deals with one T cell receptor (beta chain). Its antigen is currently unknown. TCRdb reanalysed the RT-PCR reads using MiXCR and keeps one entry per CDR3 protein. The repertoire holds a few hundred thousand distinct CDR3 sequences, with 12% to 15% as singletons. These data originate in a study of response to subunit inactivated influenza vaccine. Study findings and constraints: Each seasonal flu vaccination may recruit only limited new T cells, authors suggested.

This CDR3 is built from 14 residues. Trimming cost V 4 bases and J 5 bases, with 15 bases left between them. The germline CDR1 and CDR2 sequences are SGHRS and YFSETQ. This chain connects TRBV5-1 to TRBJ1-1, with D possibly being TRBD1 (6 bases). The sequencing here drew on PBMCs from blood, taken roughly 13 days after vaccination. The receptor was isolated from a man between 50 and 59 years old who received an inactivated influenza vaccine. The CDR3 loop is CASSTAYRVTEAFF. CDR3 coding DNA: TGCGCCAGCAGCACAGCTTACAGGGTAACTGAAGCTTTCTTT. Complete variable domain (other parts from reference TRBV5-1 and TRBJ1-1): KAGVTQTPRYLIKTRGQQVTLSCSPISGHRSVSWYQQTPGQGLQFLFEYFSETQRNKGNFPGRFSGRQFSNSRSEMNVSTLELGDSALYLCASSTAYRVTEAFFGQGTRLTVV.